This paragraph reports one T cell receptor beta chain. What it recognizes is unknown. One end of the junction does not line up with germline, which may come from a read error. Three rounds of nested PCR, following a modified ARM-PCR protocol, produced the TCRbeta library. TCRdb processed the multiplex PCR reads anew with MiXCR; each CDR3 protein has one entry. The data contain just over 200,000 distinct CDR3 sequences, 60% to 75% of them seen just once; the ten biggest clones take up approximately 26%. RNA was extracted from bulk tissue without any cell sorting. Chemotherapy-naive patients with new lung cancer underwent thoracic surgery in China, August–late 2014. The sample originates from a study of tumor and adjacent non-tumor tissue in lung cancer. Study-level results: Tumor tissue had significantly higher TCR diversity than normal lung.

The CDR3 loop spans 18 amino acids. Germline CDR1 is MGHRA and CDR2 is YSYEKL. Sequenced: lung tumor tissue. This TCR came from a man between 60 and 70 years old with non-small cell lung cancer. The chain couples TRBV4-1 to TRBJ2-5, with 8 positions matching TRBD1. CDR3 in amino acids: CTSSHPPGANSGGETQYF. Here the CDR3 DNA reads TGCACCAGCAGCCACCCACCCGGGGCTAATTCAGGGGGCGAGACCCAGTACTTC.